What follows are 4 T cell receptor beta chains derived from one specimen sequenced in a study of T cell responses to AZD1222 COVID-19 vaccine (dated by TCRdb to the early 2020s). The time point label on this specimen signifies: baseline before first vaccination. Receptor libraries were prepared by the immunoSEQ multiplex PCR assay. TCRdb's version of the immuneACCESS table is confined to in-frame rearrangements and falls short of the full clone set. An unresolved V gene accounts for under half of the shortfall where checked; the remainder is of unknown origin. The sample table shows 95,000 to 150,000 clones, and about 91% are seen once. The ten largest clonotypes hold approximately 5.4% of the sample. The specimen was peripheral blood, collected on day 0 of AZD1222 vaccination. The origin of the receptors is an adult in good health.

The chain couples TRBV6-1 to TRBJ1-2, with D perhaps TRBD1 (5 bases). Germline CDR1 and CDR2: MNHNS and SASEGT. V was clipped by 1 base and J by 5 bases, with 14 bases between them. This CDR3 spans 15 amino acids. The CDR3 loop reads CASSEVKGGGYGYTF. DNA of the CDR3: TGTGCCAGCAGTGAAGTAAAGGGCGGGGGATATGGCTACACCTTC.

This clone appeared once. The chain joins TRBV2 to TRBJ1-6; D gene uncertain. Trimming removed 0 bases at V and 1 base at J, with 4 bases between. CDR1 is SNHLY and CDR2 is FYNNEI in the germline V gene. The CDR3 contains 15 residues. The CDR3 sequence: CASSEATSYNSPLHF. CDR3 sequence (DNA): TGTGCCAGCAGTGAAGCGACGTCCTATAATTCACCCCTCCACTTT.

The J gene is TRBJ2-3, the V gene TRBV5-5; the D call may be TRBD1 or TRBD2 (6 bases each). V dropped 1 base and J dropped 0 bases, with 12 bases sitting between them. The CDR3 runs 16 residues. Germline V gene sequence: CDR1 SGHKS, CDR2 YYEKEE (reference sequence). The CDR3 sequence: CASSLRWGASTDTQYF. CDR3 nucleotides: TGTGCCAGCAGCTTGCGGTGGGGGGCGAGCACAGATACGCAGTATTTT.

This sequence joins TRBV28 and TRBJ2-7, with TRBD2 identical over 9 bases. J gave up 7 bases and V 6 bases, and 7 bases lay outside the gene matches. This CDR3 has 13 residues. Germline CDR1 and CDR2: MDHEN and SYDVKM. CDR3 bases: TGTGCCAGCAGACGGAGCGGGGGGACGGAGCAGTACTTC. Amino acids: CASRRSGGTEQYF.